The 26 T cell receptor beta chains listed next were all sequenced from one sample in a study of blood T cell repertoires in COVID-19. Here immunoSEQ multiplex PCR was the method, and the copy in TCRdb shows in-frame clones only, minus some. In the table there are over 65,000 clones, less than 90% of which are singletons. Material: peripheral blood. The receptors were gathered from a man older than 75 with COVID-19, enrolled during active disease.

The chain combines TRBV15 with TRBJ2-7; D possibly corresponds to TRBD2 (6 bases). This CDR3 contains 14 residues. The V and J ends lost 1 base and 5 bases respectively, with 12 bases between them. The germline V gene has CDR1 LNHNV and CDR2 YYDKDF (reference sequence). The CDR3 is CATSRAWPGDEQYF. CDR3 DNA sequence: TGTGCCACCAGCAGAGCGTGGCCGGGGGACGAGCAGTACTTC.

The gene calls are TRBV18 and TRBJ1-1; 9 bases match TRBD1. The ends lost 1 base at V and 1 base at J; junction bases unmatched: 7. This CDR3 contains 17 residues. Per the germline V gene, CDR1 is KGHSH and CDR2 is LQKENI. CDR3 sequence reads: CASSPLTTGGRNTEAFF. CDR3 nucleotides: TGTGCCAGCTCACCACTTACTACAGGGGGCCGGAACACTGAAGCTTTCTTT.

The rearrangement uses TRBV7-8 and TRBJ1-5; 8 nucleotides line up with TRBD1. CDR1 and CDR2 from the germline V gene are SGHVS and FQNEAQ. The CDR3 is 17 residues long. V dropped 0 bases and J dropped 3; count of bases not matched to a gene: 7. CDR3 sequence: CASSLAGQARNNQPQHF. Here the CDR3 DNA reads TGTGCCAGCAGCTTAGCGGGACAGGCGAGGAACAATCAGCCCCAGCATTTT.

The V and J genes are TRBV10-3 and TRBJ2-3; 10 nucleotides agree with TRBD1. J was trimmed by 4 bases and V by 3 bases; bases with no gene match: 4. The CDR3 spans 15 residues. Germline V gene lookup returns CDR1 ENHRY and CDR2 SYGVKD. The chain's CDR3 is CAISDRDRGSDTQYF. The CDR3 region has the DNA TGTGCCATCAGTGACCGGGACAGGGGTTCAGATACGCAGTATTTT.

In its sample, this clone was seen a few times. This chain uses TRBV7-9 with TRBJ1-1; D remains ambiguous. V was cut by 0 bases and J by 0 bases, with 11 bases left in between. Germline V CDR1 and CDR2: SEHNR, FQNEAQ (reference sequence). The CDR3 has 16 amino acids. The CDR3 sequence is CASSLARRVLNTEAFF. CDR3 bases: TGTGCCAGCAGCTTAGCGAGGCGAGTCCTGAACACTGAAGCTTTCTTT.

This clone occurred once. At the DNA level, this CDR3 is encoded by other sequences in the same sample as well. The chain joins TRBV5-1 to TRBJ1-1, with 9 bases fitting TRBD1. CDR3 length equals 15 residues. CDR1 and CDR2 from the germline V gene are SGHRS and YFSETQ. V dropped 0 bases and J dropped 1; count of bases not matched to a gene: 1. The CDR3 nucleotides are TGCGCCAGCAGCTTGGGGGGACAGGGGAACACTGAAGCTTTCTTT. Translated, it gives CASSLGGQGNTEAFF.

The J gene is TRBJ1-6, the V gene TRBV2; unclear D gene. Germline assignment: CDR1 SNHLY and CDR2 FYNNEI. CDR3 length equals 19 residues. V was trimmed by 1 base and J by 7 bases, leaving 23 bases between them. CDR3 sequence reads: CASSEGGPPRGSRNSPLHF. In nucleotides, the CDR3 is TGTGCCAGCAGTGAAGGCGGGCCCCCCAGAGGGAGTCGAAATTCACCCCTCCACTTT.

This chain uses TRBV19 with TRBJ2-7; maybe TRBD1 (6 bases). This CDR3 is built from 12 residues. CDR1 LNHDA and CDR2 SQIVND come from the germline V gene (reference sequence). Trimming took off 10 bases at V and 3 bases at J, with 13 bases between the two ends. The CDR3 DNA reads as TGTGCCACCCGAGACAGGCGCTACGAGCAGTACTTC. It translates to CATRDRRYEQYF.

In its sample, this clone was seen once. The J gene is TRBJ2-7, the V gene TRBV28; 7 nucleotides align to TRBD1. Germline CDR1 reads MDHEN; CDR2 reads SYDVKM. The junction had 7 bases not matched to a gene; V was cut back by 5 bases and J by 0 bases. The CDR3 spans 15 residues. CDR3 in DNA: TGTGCCAGCAGTGAACAGGGGTCGAGCTCCTACGAGCAGTACTTC. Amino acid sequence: CASSEQGSSSYEQYF. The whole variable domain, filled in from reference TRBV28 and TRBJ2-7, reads DVKVTQSSRYLVKRTGEKVFLECVQDMDHENMFWYRQDPGLGLRLIYFSYDVKMKEKGDIPEGYSVSREKKERFSLILESASTNQTSMYLCASSEQGSSSYEQYFGPGTRLTVT.

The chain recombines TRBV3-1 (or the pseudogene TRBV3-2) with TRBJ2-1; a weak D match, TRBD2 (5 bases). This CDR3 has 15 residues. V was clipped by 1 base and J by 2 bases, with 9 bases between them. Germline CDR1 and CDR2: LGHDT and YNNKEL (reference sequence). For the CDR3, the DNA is TGTGCCAGCAGCCAAGCCGAGCGGACCTACAATGAGCAGTTCTTC. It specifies CASSQAERTYNEQFF.

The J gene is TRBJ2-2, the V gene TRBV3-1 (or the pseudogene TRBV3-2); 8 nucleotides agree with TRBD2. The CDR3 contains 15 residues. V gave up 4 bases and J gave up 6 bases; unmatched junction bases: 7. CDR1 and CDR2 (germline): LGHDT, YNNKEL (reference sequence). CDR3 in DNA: TGTGCCAGCAGCCTCCGGGGGGGCCGGGCCGGGGAGCTGTTTTTT. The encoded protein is CASSLRGGRAGELFF.

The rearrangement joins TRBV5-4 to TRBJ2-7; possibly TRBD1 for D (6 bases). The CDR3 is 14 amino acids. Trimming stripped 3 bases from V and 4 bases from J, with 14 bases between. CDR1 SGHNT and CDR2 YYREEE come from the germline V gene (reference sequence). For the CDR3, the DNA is TGTGCCAGCAGCTCCGGGAAGGGGGAATACGAGCAGTACTTC. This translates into CASSSGKGEYEQYF.

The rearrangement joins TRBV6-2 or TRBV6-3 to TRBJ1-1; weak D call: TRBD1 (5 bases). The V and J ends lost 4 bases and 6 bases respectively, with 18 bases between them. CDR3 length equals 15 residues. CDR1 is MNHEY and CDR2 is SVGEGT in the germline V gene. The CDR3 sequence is CASSLDLGGSAEAFF. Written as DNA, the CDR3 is TGTGCCAGCAGTTTAGACCTGGGGGGGAGCGCTGAAGCTTTCTTT.

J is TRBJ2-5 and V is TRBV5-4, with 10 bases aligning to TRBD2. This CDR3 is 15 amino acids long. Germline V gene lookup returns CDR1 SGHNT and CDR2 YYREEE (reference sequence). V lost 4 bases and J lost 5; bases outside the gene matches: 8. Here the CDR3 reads CASSLQRGGGETQYF. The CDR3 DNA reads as TGTGCCAGCAGCCTCCAGCGGGGGGGAGGGGAGACCCAGTACTTC.

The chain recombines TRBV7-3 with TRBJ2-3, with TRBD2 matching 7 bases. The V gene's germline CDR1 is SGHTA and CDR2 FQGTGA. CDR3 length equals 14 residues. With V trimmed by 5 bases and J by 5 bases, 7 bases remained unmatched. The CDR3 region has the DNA TGTGCCAGCAGCCTTAGCGGGCGGGGAGATACGCAGTATTTT. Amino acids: CASSLSGRGDTQYF.

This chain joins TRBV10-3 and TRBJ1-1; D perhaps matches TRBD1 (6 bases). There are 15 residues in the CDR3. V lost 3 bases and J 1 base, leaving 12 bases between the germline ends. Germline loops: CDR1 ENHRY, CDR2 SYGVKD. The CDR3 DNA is TGTGCCATCAGTGACCGGGACACCCAGAACACTGAAGCTTTCTTT. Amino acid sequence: CAISDRDTQNTEAFF.

In DNA form, the CDR3 reads TGTGCCAGCAGCCGGGACAGGGACTATGGCTACACCTTC. It is translated as CASSRDRDYGYTF. The rearrangement links TRBV7-9 to TRBJ1-2; TRBD1 aligns across 9 bases. This CDR3 is 13 amino acids long. V trimming: 5 bases; J trimming: 3 bases; junction bases outside the gene matches: 1. Germline values: CDR1 SEHNR, CDR2 FQNEAQ (reference sequence).

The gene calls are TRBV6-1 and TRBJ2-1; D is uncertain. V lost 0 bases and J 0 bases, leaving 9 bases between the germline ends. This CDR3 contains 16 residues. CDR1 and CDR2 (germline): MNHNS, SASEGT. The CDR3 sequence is CASSEASGGSYNEQFF. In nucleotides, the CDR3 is TGTGCCAGCAGTGAAGCCTCCGGCGGCTCCTACAATGAGCAGTTCTTC.

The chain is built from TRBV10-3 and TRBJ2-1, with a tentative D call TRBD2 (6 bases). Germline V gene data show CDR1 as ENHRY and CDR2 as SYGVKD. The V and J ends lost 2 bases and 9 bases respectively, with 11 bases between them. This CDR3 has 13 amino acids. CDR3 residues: CAISEGTVREQFF. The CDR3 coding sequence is TGTGCCATCAGTGAGGGGACTGTTCGTGAGCAGTTCTTC.

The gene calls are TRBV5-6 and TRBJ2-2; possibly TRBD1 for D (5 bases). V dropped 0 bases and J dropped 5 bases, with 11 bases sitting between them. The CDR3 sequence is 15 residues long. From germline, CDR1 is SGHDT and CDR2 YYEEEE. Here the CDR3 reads CASSLARASTGELFF. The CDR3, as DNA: TGTGCCAGCAGCTTGGCCAGGGCATCTACCGGGGAGCTGTTTTTT.

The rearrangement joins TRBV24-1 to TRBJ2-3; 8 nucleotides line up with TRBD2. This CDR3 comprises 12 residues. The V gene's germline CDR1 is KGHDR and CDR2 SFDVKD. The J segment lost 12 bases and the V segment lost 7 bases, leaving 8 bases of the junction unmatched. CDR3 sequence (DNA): TGTGCCACCAGGGGACTAGACTATATTCAGTATTTT. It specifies CATRGLDYIQYF.

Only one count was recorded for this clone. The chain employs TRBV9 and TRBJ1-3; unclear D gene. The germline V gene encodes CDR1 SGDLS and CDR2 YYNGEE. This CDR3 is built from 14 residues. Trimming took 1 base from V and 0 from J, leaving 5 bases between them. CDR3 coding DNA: TGTGCCAGCAGCGTATCCAACTCTGGAAACACCATATATTTT. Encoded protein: CASSVSNSGNTIYF.

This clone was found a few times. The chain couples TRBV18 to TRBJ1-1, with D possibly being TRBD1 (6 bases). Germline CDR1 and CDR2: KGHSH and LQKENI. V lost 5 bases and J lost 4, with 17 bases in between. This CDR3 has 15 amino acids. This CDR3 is CASSSEGGAGTEAFF. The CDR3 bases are TGTGCCAGCTCATCTGAGGGGGGGGCAGGCACTGAAGCTTTCTTT.

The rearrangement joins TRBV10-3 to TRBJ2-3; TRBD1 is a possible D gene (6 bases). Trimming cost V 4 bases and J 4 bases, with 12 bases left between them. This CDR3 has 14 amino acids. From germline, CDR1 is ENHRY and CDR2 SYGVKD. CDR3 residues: CAISGTGTSDTQYF. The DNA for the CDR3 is TGTGCCATCAGTGGAACCGGGACATCAGATACGCAGTATTTT.

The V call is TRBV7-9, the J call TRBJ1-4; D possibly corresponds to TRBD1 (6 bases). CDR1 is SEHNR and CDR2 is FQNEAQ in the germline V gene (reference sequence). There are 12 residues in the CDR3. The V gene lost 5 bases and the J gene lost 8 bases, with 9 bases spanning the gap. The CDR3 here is CASSTTGEKLFF. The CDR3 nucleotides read TGTGCCAGCAGCACCACAGGGGAAAAACTGTTTTTT.

In nucleotides, the CDR3 is TGTGCCAGCAGTCCTAGTCGGGATACGCAGTATTTT. Translation gives CASSPSRDTQYF. The genes are TRBV2 and TRBJ2-3; D is unclear. Germline CDR1 is SNHLY and CDR2 is FYNNEI. V shed 5 bases and J shed 6 bases, with 9 bases lying between them. The CDR3 has 12 amino acids.